This T cell receptor beta chain was retrieved from a study of blood T cell repertoires in COVID-19. Background on the study: Acute-phase and convalescent COVID-19 samples originated in the United States, Italy and Spain.

This clone was seen just once. The CDR3 has 15 amino acids. Trimming cost V 2 bases and J 2 bases; bases outside gene matches: 2. Germline-derived CDR1 and CDR2 are SGHDT and YYEEEE. Libraries were prepared by immunoSEQ multiplex PCR; TCRdb keeps only in-frame clonotypes and omits some of them. This sample has tens of thousands of clones, with less than 85% found just once. The specimen sequenced was peripheral blood. The chain employs TRBV5-6 and TRBJ2-3; 10 bases fit TRBD2. The TCR sequence derives from a woman aged 70 to 79 with acute or convalescent COVID-19. The CDR3 region has the DNA TGTGCCAGCAGCTTCGGGACTAGCGACACAGATACGCAGTATTTT. Translating gives CASSFGTSDTDTQYF.